A single sample is the source of the 31 T cell receptor beta chains below, sequenced in a study of Ad26.COV2.S vaccination and SARS-CoV-2 variants. As for treatment: some 19 received Ad26.COV2.S at low or high dose, single or two shots; about 5 received placebo; per-sample allocation not given. Vaccine and placebo recipients were sampled on day 63 after the first injection. Method: immunoSEQ multiplex PCR; TCRdb's copy keeps in-frame clones and lacks some. The top ten hold roughly 3.1% of the sample, which has roughly 380,000 clones, about 85% seen once. The source was peripheral blood, collected in a trial of Ad26.COV2.S vaccine versus placebo. The receptors here all came from a person between 18 and 65 years old who received the Ad26.COV2.S COVID-19 vaccine or a placebo.

The V call is TRBV6-5, the J call TRBJ2-7; D may be TRBD1 (6 bases). Germline V lookup: CDR1 MNHEY, CDR2 SVGAGI. The V end lost 2 bases, the J end lost 6 bases, and 11 bases lay between the germline ends. The CDR3 runs to 13 residues. CDR3 protein: CASSYPSGVEQYF. CDR3 coding DNA: TGTGCCAGCAGTTACCCCTCAGGGGTCGAGCAGTACTTC.

V usage is TRBV9 and J usage is TRBJ2-5, with TRBD1 matching 11 bases. J was trimmed by 3 bases and V by 0 bases; bases with no gene match: 16. There are 20 residues in the CDR3. CDR1 and CDR2 (germline): SGDLS, YYNGEE. For the CDR3, the DNA is TGTGCCAGCAGCGTAGGGCCTTGGTCGGGACAGGGGGAATTAAAAGAGACCCAGTACTTC. Its protein product is CASSVGPWSGQGELKETQYF. The entire variable domain, with the rest obtained from reference TRBV9 and TRBJ2-5, is as follows: DSGVTQTPKHLITATGQRVTLRCSPRSGDLSVYWYQQSLDQGLQFLIQYYNGEERAKGNILERFSAQQFPDLHSELNLSSLELGDSALYFCASSVGPWSGQGELKETQYFGPGTRLLVL.

This clone was seen a single time. The chain recombines TRBV7-9 with TRBJ1-4, with TRBD1 matching 10 bases. With 1 base clipped from V and 7 bases from J, the junction kept 12 bases outside the gene matches. This CDR3 region has 18 residues. CDR1 is SEHNR, CDR2 FQNEAQ, per germline (reference sequence). CDR3 DNA sequence: TGTGCCAGCAGCTTAGTTCCCCCTAGACAGGGGGCAGGTGAAAAACTGTTTTTT. Its protein product is CASSLVPPRQGAGEKLFF.

The chain has TRBV7-9 and TRBJ2-1; 7 bases match TRBD1. The CDR3 spans 15 residues. Looked up from germline, CDR1 is SEHNR and CDR2 is FQNEAQ (reference sequence). J gave up 1 base and V 5 bases, and 5 bases lay outside the gene matches. CDR3 region: CASSPTGASYNEQFF. The CDR3 DNA reads TGTGCCAGCAGCCCCACAGGGGCATCCTACAATGAGCAGTTCTTC.

V is TRBV4-3 and J is TRBJ2-5; 7 positions agree with TRBD1. The germline CDR1 and CDR2 sequences are LGHNA and YSLEER. J lost 2 bases, V lost 1 base, and 7 bases had no gene match. The CDR3 is 16 residues long. Here the CDR3 reads CASSQVSTGRQETQYF. CDR3 bases: TGCGCCAGCAGCCAAGTTTCGACAGGGCGGCAAGAGACCCAGTACTTC.

This chain joins TRBV7-9 and TRBJ2-7, with D perhaps TRBD1 or TRBD2 (6 bases each). The CDR3 length is 13 residues. Looked up from germline, CDR1 is SEHNR and CDR2 is FQNEAQ (reference sequence). V was trimmed by 8 bases and J by 0 bases, leaving 11 bases between them. Here the CDR3 reads CASGGTPSYEQYF. Written as DNA, the CDR3 is TGTGCCAGCGGGGGGACACCCTCCTACGAGCAGTACTTC.

Notes on this clone: A much larger clonotype is one base distant, so this may be a read error. V gene TRBV7-2 combines with J gene TRBJ2-7; tentatively, D is TRBD1 (6 bases). Trimming removed 3 bases from V and 2 bases from J, with 8 bases in between. The CDR3 runs to 13 residues. In germline, CDR1 is SGHTA, CDR2 FQGNSA. The CDR3, as DNA: TGTGCCAGCAGCTTCACAGGGACCTACGAGCAGTACTTC. This sequence encodes CASSFTGTYEQYF.

This clone has more than one count but fewer than ten. This chain joins TRBV9 and TRBJ1-2, with TRBD1 matching over 7 bases. The CDR3 consists of 13 residues. Germline CDR1 reads SGDLS; CDR2 reads YYNGEE. J was trimmed by 1 base and V by 4 bases; bases with no gene match: 1. The CDR3 loop reads CASSRQGNYGYTF. The CDR3 DNA sequence: TGTGCCAGCAGCCGACAGGGTAACTATGGCTACACCTTC.

The chain combines TRBV5-1 with TRBJ1-3, with D unresolved. V was clipped by 0 bases and J by 0 bases, with 7 bases between them. CDR3 size: 15 residues. Germline-derived CDR1 and CDR2 are SGHRS and YFSETQ. The CDR3 DNA reads as TGCGCCAGCAGCTTGGGGACGGGCTCTGGAAACACCATATATTTT. It encodes CASSLGTGSGNTIYF.

As for this clone: Other DNA sequences in this sample translate to the same CDR3. V and J are TRBV9 and TRBJ1-5; perhaps TRBD1 as D (5 bases). Germline V gene lookup returns CDR1 SGDLS and CDR2 YYNGEE. The length of the CDR3 is 15 residues. Trimming removed 0 bases at V and 0 bases at J, with 7 bases between. In DNA form, the CDR3 reads TGTGCCAGCAGCGTAGGGGGGAATAGCAATCAGCCCCAGCATTTT. Translating it yields CASSVGGNSNQPQHF.

The chain joins TRBV9 to TRBJ2-7; 16 nucleotides match TRBD2. The germline CDR1 and CDR2 sequences are SGDLS and YYNGEE. The CDR3 length is 17 residues. Unmatched junction bases numbered 6, after V lost 0 bases and J lost 6 bases. The CDR3 loop reads CASSVATGLAGGGEQYF. The CDR3 DNA sequence: TGTGCCAGCAGCGTAGCTACGGGACTAGCGGGAGGGGGCGAGCAGTACTTC.

This chain joins TRBV19 and TRBJ2-1; no clear D gene. CDR3 length equals 15 residues. Germline CDR1 and CDR2: LNHDA and SQIVND (reference sequence). Trimming cost V 3 bases and J 3 bases, with 12 bases left between them. The CDR3 DNA reads as TGTGCCAGTAGTATGTTGGGCAGCATCTACAATGAGCAGTTCTTC. Translated: CASSMLGSIYNEQFF.

V and J are TRBV30 and TRBJ1-2; D is unclear. Germline CDR1 GTSNPN, CDR2 SVGIG (reference sequence). The CDR3 loop spans 13 amino acids. Trimming took off 1 base at V and 8 bases at J, with 14 bases between the two ends. CDR3 sequence: CAWSEFGLSGYTF. As DNA, the CDR3 is TGTGCCTGGAGTGAATTTGGGCTTTCCGGCTACACCTTC.

V and J are TRBV19 and TRBJ2-2; 7 bases line up with TRBD1. Germline values: CDR1 LNHDA, CDR2 SQIVND (reference sequence). This CDR3 comprises 16 residues. The V gene end was trimmed by 7 bases and the J gene end by 3 bases; junction bases not matched to a gene: 11. The CDR3 sequence is CASKVADRAYTGELFF. In nucleotides, the CDR3 is TGTGCCAGTAAAGTTGCTGACAGGGCCTACACCGGGGAGCTGTTTTTT.

This clone was counted only a few times. J is TRBJ2-1 and V is TRBV2, with 10 bases that match TRBD2. V gave up 6 bases and J gave up 4 bases; unmatched junction bases: 3. The CDR3 extends over 14 amino acids. Germline V gene data show CDR1 as SNHLY and CDR2 as FYNNEI. The CDR3 nucleotides are TGTGCCAGCAGGTCTAGCGGGAGTTACAATGAGCAGTTCTTC. It encodes CASRSSGSYNEQFF. The entire variable domain, with the rest obtained from reference TRBV2 and TRBJ2-1, is as follows: EPEVTQTPSHQVTQMGQEVILRCVPISNHLYFYWYRQILGQKVEFLVSFYNNEISEKSEIFDDQFSVERPDGSNFTLKIRSTKLEDSAMYFCASRSSGSYNEQFFGPGTRLTVL.

V gene TRBV7-8 combines with J gene TRBJ1-2; TRBD1 is a possible D gene (6 bases). Trimming pared 5 bases from V and 3 bases from J, leaving 19 bases between. This CDR3 comprises 16 residues. Germline-derived CDR1 and CDR2 are SGHVS and FQNEAQ. In DNA, the CDR3 is TGTGCCAGCAGCCTGCGGGGGGCGAGTATGGACTATGGCTACACCTTC. Protein: CASSLRGASMDYGYTF.

The chain uses TRBV15 and TRBJ1-1, with 7 bases fitting TRBD1. The CDR3 runs to 18 residues. The V gene's germline CDR1 is LNHNV and CDR2 YYDKDF (reference sequence). V shed 1 base, J shed 0 bases, and the junction held 11 bases outside the gene matches. DNA for the CDR3: TGTGCCACCAGCAGAGGTCGACAGGGCATAACGGTGAACACTGAAGCTTTCTTT. Its protein product is CATSRGRQGITVNTEAFF.

V usage is TRBV7-8 and J usage is TRBJ1-1; the D gene is possibly TRBD1 (6 bases). Trimming pared 1 base from V and 9 bases from J, leaving 9 bases between. The CDR3 loop spans 12 amino acids. Germline CDR1 and CDR2: SGHVS and FQNEAQ. Here the CDR3 reads CASSLGGGKAFF. The CDR3 nucleotides read TGTGCCAGCAGCTTAGGAGGGGGGAAAGCTTTCTTT.

The genes are TRBV28 and TRBJ1-5; D is possibly TRBD1 (5 bases). Germline V gene lookup returns CDR1 MDHEN and CDR2 SYDVKM. The CDR3 covers 15 residues. Trimming left V 7 bases short and J 2 bases short, with 15 bases between. The CDR3 is CASKADDSGNQPQHF. DNA of the CDR3: TGTGCCAGCAAAGCTGACGACAGTGGCAATCAGCCCCAGCATTTT.

The chain couples TRBV9 to TRBJ2-1; possible D gene TRBD2, 5 bases. Per germline, CDR1 SGDLS and CDR2 YYNGEE. The germline V and J ends were trimmed by 0 bases and 7 bases, with 14 bases remaining between them. The CDR3 has 15 residues. The chain's CDR3 is CASSVEDSADNEQFF. The CDR3 DNA is TGTGCCAGCAGCGTAGAGGACTCTGCCGATAATGAGCAGTTCTTC.

The chain links TRBV18 to TRBJ2-1; no clear D gene. The CDR3 consists of 14 residues. Germline CDR1 is KGHSH and CDR2 is LQKENI. Trimming pared 5 bases from V and 2 bases from J, leaving 10 bases between. CDR3: CASSKGNTYNEQFF. The DNA of the CDR3 is TGTGCCAGCTCAAAGGGCAATACCTACAATGAGCAGTTCTTC.

V is TRBV7-2 and J is TRBJ1-1, with 8 positions matching TRBD1. Germline CDR1 is SGHTA and CDR2 is FQGNSA. The CDR3 extends over 14 amino acids. The V and J ends lost 5 bases and 7 bases, in that order; junction bases with no gene match: 9. The CDR3 spells CASSIPGQGGEAFF. The CDR3 DNA reads TGTGCCAGCAGCATCCCCGGACAGGGTGGTGAAGCTTTCTTT. The whole variable domain, filled in from reference TRBV7-2 and TRBJ1-1, reads GAGVSQSPSNKVTEKGKDVELRCDPISGHTALYWYRQSLGQGLEFLIYFQGNSAPDKSGLPSDRFSAERTGGSVSTLTIQRTQQEDSAVYLCASSIPGQGGEAFFGQGTRLTVV.

V usage is TRBV6-2 or TRBV6-3 and J usage is TRBJ2-7; D not certain. V lost 0 bases, J lost 6 bases, and 9 bases lay in between. The germline CDR1 and CDR2 sequences are MNHEY and SVGEGT. The CDR3 consists of 13 residues. CDR3 sequence reads: CASSYSGLSEQYF. The CDR3 bases are TGTGCCAGCAGTTACTCGGGCCTTTCCGAGCAGTACTTC.

The chain employs TRBV19 and TRBJ2-2; TRBD1 agrees at 8 bases. The V and J ends lost 7 bases and 4 bases, in that order; junction bases with no gene match: 2. The CDR3 extends over 13 amino acids. CDR1 and CDR2 from the germline V gene are LNHDA and SQIVND (reference sequence). CDR3 nucleotides: TGTGCCAGTATGACAGGGGTCACCGGGGAGCTGTTTTTT. Residues: CASMTGVTGELFF.

The CDR3 here is CASIGRDISEAFF. The DNA of the CDR3 is TGTGCCAGCATCGGACGTGACATATCTGAAGCTTTCTTT. The rearrangement joins TRBV6-5 to TRBJ1-1; no clear D gene. V shed 7 bases and J shed 6 bases, with 15 bases lying between them. The CDR3 loop spans 13 amino acids. CDR1 is MNHEY, CDR2 SVGAGI, per germline.

The chain combines TRBV5-8 with TRBJ2-6; D is perhaps TRBD2 (5 bases). CDR3 length equals 18 residues. Trimming removed 3 bases from V and 1 base from J, with 17 bases in between. CDR1 SGHTS and CDR2 YDEGEE come from the germline V gene. CDR3 region: CASSWTGKIRSGANVLTF. The DNA for the CDR3 is TGTGCCAGCAGCTGGACCGGGAAGATAAGATCTGGGGCCAACGTCCTGACTTTC.

V is TRBV27 and J is TRBJ2-1; 11 positions match TRBD2. This CDR3 has 20 amino acids. Germline-derived CDR1 and CDR2 are MNHEY and SMNVEV (reference sequence). V shed 0 bases, J shed 0 bases, and the junction held 10 bases outside the gene matches. This chain's CDR3 is CASSLSASGRLGSSYNEQFF. In DNA form, the CDR3 reads TGTGCCAGCAGTTTATCGGCTAGCGGGAGGTTGGGGAGCTCCTACAATGAGCAGTTCTTC.

This clone was seen a single time. The rearrangement links TRBV7-2 to TRBJ2-1; D gene uncertain. This CDR3 has 15 residues. V gave up 5 bases and J gave up 7 bases, with 18 bases separating them. The V gene's germline CDR1 is SGHTA and CDR2 FQGNSA. This CDR3 is CASSARGLGPNEQFF. The DNA for the CDR3 is TGTGCCAGCAGCGCACGCGGTCTCGGCCCTAATGAGCAGTTCTTC.

This chain uses TRBV6-2 or TRBV6-3 with TRBJ1-6; unclear D gene. CDR3 length: 13 amino acids. V was shortened by 4 bases and J by 7 bases, with 8 bases between the two germline ends. Germline V gene lookup returns CDR1 MNHEY and CDR2 SVGEGT. In DNA form, the CDR3 reads TGTGCCAGCAGTTCTACACAGAATTCACCCCTCCACTTT. Protein sequence: CASSSTQNSPLHF.

This clone was counted at least ten times. J is TRBJ2-2 and V is TRBV18, with 7 bases identical to TRBD1. This CDR3 is built from 16 residues. With V trimmed by 4 bases and J by 3 bases, 8 bases remained unmatched. Germline V CDR1 and CDR2: KGHSH, LQKENI. CDR3 residues: CASSLAGTVYTGELFF. The CDR3 DNA sequence: TGTGCCAGCTCACTAGCCGGGACAGTCTACACCGGGGAGCTGTTTTTT. Combining the CDR3 with reference TRBV18 and TRBJ2-2 gives the whole variable domain NAGVMQNPRHLVRRRGQEARLRCSPMKGHSHVYWYRQLPEEGLKFMVYLQKENIIDESGMPKERFSAEFPKEGPSILRIQQVVRGDSAAYFCASSLAGTVYTGELFFGEGSRLTVL.

This clone was seen a single time. V gene TRBV25-1 combines with J gene TRBJ2-7, with D perhaps TRBD2 (7 bases). V lost 1 base and J 3 bases, leaving 10 bases between the germline ends. This CDR3 spans 14 amino acids. Germline lookup yields CDR1 MGHDK and CDR2 SYGVNS. This CDR3 is CASSESGGGYEQYF. The CDR3 coding sequence is TGTGCCAGCAGTGAATCGGGGGGCGGCTACGAGCAGTACTTC.